The entry below describes one T cell receptor (beta chain). This clonotype was counted between two and nine times. This clone's antigen is unknown. Base qualities were left out, and no much larger clone turns up one base away. The entry originates in a study of response to subunit inactivated influenza vaccine (dated by TCRdb to the late 2010s). Concerning the study at large: To follow how T cells responded to a trivalent subunit inactivated influenza vaccine, the researchers relied on deep quantitative profiling of the T cell receptor repertoire. Overall study outcomes, separate from this receptor: The authors proposed that each seasonal influenza vaccination may bring in only a limited number of new T cells.

Library method: RT-PCR. The sequencer listed for this sample is Illumina HiSeq 2500. Clones were called with MiXCR by TCRdb after fastp trimmed the public reads at Q25, and only in-frame beta chains were retained. For every CDR3 protein sequence, its rows merge into one entry that carries the most common genes and DNA. In this sample the table shows roughly 550,000 distinct CDR3 sequences, 20% to 25% of which occur a single time. The biggest ten clones account for 2.8% of the sample. The same sample was also studied in work on T cells expressing NK-cell markers. From the second report: 5'RACE template switching, by which a universal primer site and unique molecular identifiers were added, was used to make TCR beta cDNA libraries. Under ten donors provided sorted CD3+CD56+NKG2C+, CD3+CD56+NKG2C- and CD3+CD56-NKG2C+ T-cell subsets, whose TCR beta-chain repertoires were profiled. Of the eight sequenced donors, seven were found to be HCMV-seropositive and one was found to be HCMV-seronegative. To restrict sorting to alphabetaTCR-expressing T cells, an anti-gammadeltaTCR antibody was added in several experiments. In five to seven donors, the dominant CD3+CD56+NKG2C+ clonotypes were found to rank among the top 10 CD8+ clonotypes and to make up about 1.0-7.5% of CD8+ T cells. Those dominant clonotypes were again the most abundant among CD3+CD56-NKG2C+ cells in four donors, at roughly 25-65%. Whether the expanded NKG2C-expressing T cell clones were specific for HCMV antigens remained unclear. All eight donors whose samples were sequenced were randomly selected healthy volunteers, three of them men and five women. HCMV-specific IgG was detected in serum with a commercial ELISA kit to determine HCMV serostatus. Peripheral blood mononuclear cells were isolated from blood by Ficoll density gradient centrifugation. CD4+ and CD8+ T cells were isolated from PBMC by magnetic immunoseparation with Miltenyi isolation kits. Priming for cDNA synthesis came from the TCR beta constant segment, and two successive PCR amplification steps followed. Sequencing of the libraries produced 2 x 150 bp reads on Illumina HiSeq 2000/2500, MiSeq or NextSeq. MIGEC was used to demultiplex reads and group the reads by UMI, and MiTCR was used to assemble and quantify clonotypes. To exclude erroneous sequences, only TCR cDNA sequences supported by at least two reads were retained. The tcR package was used for downstream repertoire analysis, and clonotypes were matched between fractions using CDR3 nucleotide sequence together with V segment. VDJmatch was used to annotate antigen specificity against VDJdb, with one amino acid substitution in CDR3 permitted.

This specimen was CD4+ T cells sorted from PBMCs, taken roughly 13 days after vaccination. This clonotype originated in a man aged 45-60 years who received an inactivated influenza vaccine. Donor details come from another sample of the same person, matched by shared clones.

In nucleotide form, the sequence is TGCAGCGTTGATGCAGGGTTCACAGATACGCAGTATTTT. Translated, this is CSVDAGFTDTQYF. This receptor chain uses TRBV29-1 and TRBJ2-3, and perhaps TRBD1 as D gene, on 5 matching bases. From the cysteine up to the phenylalanine, the CDR3 has a length of 13 residues. The kept DNA is CDR3 alone, 39 bases in frame from the first base. Relative to germline, V is 3 bases shorter and J is 2 bases shorter, with 9 bases between their ends. Via the germline V gene, CDR1 is SQVTM and CDR2 ANQGSEA.